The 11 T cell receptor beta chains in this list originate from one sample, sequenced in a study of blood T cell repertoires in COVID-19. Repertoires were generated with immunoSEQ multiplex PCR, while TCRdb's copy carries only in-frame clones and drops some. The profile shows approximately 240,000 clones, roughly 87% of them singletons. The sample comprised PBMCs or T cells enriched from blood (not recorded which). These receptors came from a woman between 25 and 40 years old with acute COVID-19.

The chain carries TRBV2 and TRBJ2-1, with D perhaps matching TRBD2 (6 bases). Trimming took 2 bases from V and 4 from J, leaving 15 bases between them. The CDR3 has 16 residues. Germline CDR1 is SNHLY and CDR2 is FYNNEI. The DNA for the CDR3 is TGTGCCAGCAGTGAAATGGGGGGTTTTGGGTACAATGAGCAGTTCTTC. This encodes CASSEMGGFGYNEQFF.

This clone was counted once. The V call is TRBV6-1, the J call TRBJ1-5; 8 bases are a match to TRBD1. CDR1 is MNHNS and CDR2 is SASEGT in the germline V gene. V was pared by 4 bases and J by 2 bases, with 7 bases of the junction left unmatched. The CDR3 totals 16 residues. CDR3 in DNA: TGTGCCAGCAGTGTTTCAGGGGGCAGAGGCAATCAGCCCCAGCATTTT. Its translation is CASSVSGGRGNQPQHF.

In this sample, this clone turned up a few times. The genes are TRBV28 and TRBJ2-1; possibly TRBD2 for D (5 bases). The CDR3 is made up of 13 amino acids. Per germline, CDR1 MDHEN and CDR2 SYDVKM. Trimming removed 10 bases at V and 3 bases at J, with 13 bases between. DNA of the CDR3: TGTGCCACCACAAGCGGCGTCTACAATGAGCAGTTCTTC. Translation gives CATTSGVYNEQFF.

CDR3 protein: CASRAKQGRSYNEQFF. CDR3 DNA sequence: TGTGCCAGCAGGGCTAAACAGGGACGCTCCTACAATGAGCAGTTCTTC. The chain combines TRBV2 with TRBJ2-1; a possible D gene is TRBD1 (6 bases). CDR1 is SNHLY, CDR2 FYNNEI, per germline. Trimming pared 6 bases from V and 0 bases from J, leaving 15 bases between. This CDR3 region has 16 residues.

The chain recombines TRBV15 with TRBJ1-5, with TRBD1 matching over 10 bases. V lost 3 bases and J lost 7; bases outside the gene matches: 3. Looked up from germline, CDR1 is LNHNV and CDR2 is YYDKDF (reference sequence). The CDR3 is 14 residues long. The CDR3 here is CATSRTGGDQPQHF. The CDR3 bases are TGTGCCACCAGCAGGACAGGGGGCGACCAGCCCCAGCATTTT.

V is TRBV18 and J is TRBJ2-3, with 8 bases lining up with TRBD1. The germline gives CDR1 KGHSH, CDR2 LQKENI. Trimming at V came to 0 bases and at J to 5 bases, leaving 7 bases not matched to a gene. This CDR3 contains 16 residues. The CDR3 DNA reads TGTGCCAGCTCACCACCTAATCAGGGGGCGGGAGATACGCAGTATTTT. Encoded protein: CASSPPNQGAGDTQYF.

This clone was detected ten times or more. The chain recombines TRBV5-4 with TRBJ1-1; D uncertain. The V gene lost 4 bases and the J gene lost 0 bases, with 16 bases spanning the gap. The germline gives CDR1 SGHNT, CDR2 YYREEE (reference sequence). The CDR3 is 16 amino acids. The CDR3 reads CASSQGGRRLNTEAFF. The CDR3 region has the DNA TGTGCCAGCAGCCAAGGCGGACGGAGGCTGAACACTGAAGCTTTCTTT.

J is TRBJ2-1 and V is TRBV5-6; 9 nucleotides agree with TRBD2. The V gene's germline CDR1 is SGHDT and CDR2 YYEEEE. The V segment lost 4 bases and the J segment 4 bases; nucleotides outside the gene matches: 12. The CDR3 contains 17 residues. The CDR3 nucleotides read TGTGCCAGCAGCCCGTCGGGTAGCGGGAGTTTGTACAATGAGCAGTTCTTC. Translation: CASSPSGSGSLYNEQFF.

This CDR3 is CAISIGQANSPLHF. The CDR3 DNA reads as TGTGCCATCAGCATAGGACAGGCCAATTCACCCCTCCACTTT. The rearrangement links TRBV10-3 to TRBJ1-6; 7 bases line up with TRBD1. Germline V CDR1 and CDR2: ENHRY, SYGVKD. V shed 6 bases and J 7 bases; nucleotides not matched to a gene: 6. The length of the CDR3 is 14 residues.

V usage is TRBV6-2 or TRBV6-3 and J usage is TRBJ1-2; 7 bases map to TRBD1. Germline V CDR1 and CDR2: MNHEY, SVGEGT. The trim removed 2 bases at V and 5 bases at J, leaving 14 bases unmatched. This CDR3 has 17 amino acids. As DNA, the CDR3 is TGTGCCAGCAGTTACGCGGGACAGCCTAACCTGGGGTATGGCTACACCTTC. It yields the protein CASSYAGQPNLGYGYTF.

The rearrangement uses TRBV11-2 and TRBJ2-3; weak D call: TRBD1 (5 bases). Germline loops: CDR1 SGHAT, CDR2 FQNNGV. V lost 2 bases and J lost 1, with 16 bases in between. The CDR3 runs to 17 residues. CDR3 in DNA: TGTGCCAGCAGCTTAAGGGGCATAAGTCTGGGCACAGATACGCAGTATTTT. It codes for CASSLRGISLGTDTQYF.